Below, 13 T cell receptor beta chains from the same sample are listed, as sequenced in a study of T-cell memory formation after mild COVID-19 (dated by TCRdb to 2020 to 2022). Libraries came from 5' RACE. Reads for this sample came from an Illumina NovaSeq 6000. TCRdb passed the public sequencing reads through fastp at Q25 and MiXCR, retaining productive beta sequences. Each CDR3 protein gets just one entry, which takes the most common genes and DNA from the rows behind it. Counted in this sample were over 350,000 distinct CDR3 sequences; 24% of them appeared once. Clones ranked in the top ten supply 8.8% of the sample. Input material: PBMCs or a T cell subset sorted from them (not recorded which). The receptors originated from an adult woman who had mild COVID-19 (a few samples of this study predate the infection). The sample titles of this study are shuffled in the database, so cell type and time point are left out; the donor was told from shared clones.

This clonotype was detected a few times. The CDR3 DNA is TGCGCCAGCAGCGGGACAGACTCTAGGGGAAAACTGTTTTTT. Translation gives CASSGTDSRGKLFF. This chain joins TRBV4-1 and TRBJ1-4; 7 nucleotides align to TRBD1. V shed 5 bases and J 10 bases; nucleotides not matched to a gene: 10. The CDR3 extends over 14 amino acids. In germline, CDR1 is MGHRA, CDR2 YSYEKL.

This clonotype was seen a handful of times. The chain couples TRBV20-1 to TRBJ2-3; 11 bases map to TRBD2. V was clipped by 3 bases and J by 1 base; unmatched bases: 6. CDR3 length: 16 residues. CDR1 DFQATT and CDR2 SNEGSKA come from the germline V gene (reference sequence). CDR3 bases: TGCAGTGCTAGGGTAGCGGGAGGGCTCCGCACAGATACGCAGTATTTT. It translates to CSARVAGGLRTDTQYF.

This clonotype was seen only a few times. This chain uses TRBV14 with TRBJ1-2; 7 bases align to TRBD1. Germline CDR1 SGHDN, CDR2 FVKESK. Trimming removed 6 bases from V and 7 bases from J; junction bases left unmatched: 8. The CDR3 has 13 residues. The CDR3 region is CASSRGTASGYTF. The CDR3 DNA is TGTGCCAGCAGTCGCGGGACAGCAAGTGGCTACACCTTC.

This clonotype has a handful of counts. The V gene is TRBV5-6, the J gene TRBJ2-5; a weak D match, TRBD2 (5 bases). Germline V CDR1 and CDR2: SGHDT, YYEEEE. V lost 4 bases, J lost 8 bases, and 12 bases lay in between. The CDR3 contains 12 residues. CDR3 coding DNA: TGTGCCAGCAGCCCCGGACTGGCCACCCAGTACTTC. It specifies CASSPGLATQYF.

The rearrangement joins TRBV20-1 to TRBJ1-4, with no clear D. V was clipped by 6 bases and J by 5 bases, with 13 bases between them. The CDR3 is 13 amino acids. Germline V gene data show CDR1 as DFQATT and CDR2 as SNEGSKA (reference sequence). The CDR3 nucleotides read TGCAGTGCCCTTGCCGGGCGCAATGAAAAACTGTTTTTT. This translates into CSALAGRNEKLFF.

This chain links TRBV25-1 with TRBJ2-4, with D possibly matching TRBD2 (5 bases). V lost 6 bases and J 9 bases, leaving 12 bases between the germline ends. The CDR3 consists of 12 residues. Germline loops: CDR1 MGHDK, CDR2 SYGVNS. CDR3 nucleotides: TGTGCCAGCAGCCTCCTCGAGGGCATTCAGTACTTC. The encoded protein is CASSLLEGIQYF.

This clonotype was counted ten times or more. The V and J genes are TRBV24-1 and TRBJ2-1; 7 nucleotides agree with TRBD1. With V trimmed by 4 bases and J by 0 bases, 11 bases remained unmatched. The CDR3 contains 18 residues. Per germline, CDR1 KGHDR and CDR2 SFDVKD. The CDR3 reads CATSDPQGDGGSYNEQFF. The CDR3 coding sequence is TGTGCCACCAGTGACCCCCAGGGGGATGGGGGCTCCTACAATGAGCAGTTCTTC.

This rearrangement joins TRBV7-9 to TRBJ2-3, with 7 positions matching TRBD2. The CDR3 runs to 15 residues. Germline V CDR1 and CDR2: SEHNR, FQNEAQ (reference sequence). The V and J ends lost 3 bases and 4 bases, in that order; junction bases with no gene match: 7. Here the CDR3 reads CASSFPREGPDTQYF. Here the CDR3 DNA reads TGTGCCAGCAGCTTCCCCAGGGAGGGGCCAGATACGCAGTATTTT.

V and J are TRBV4-1 and TRBJ1-6; D is unclear. The length of the CDR3 is 15 residues. The germline V gene has CDR1 MGHRA and CDR2 YSYEKL. Trimming shortened V by 4 bases and J by 7 bases, and 14 bases separated the two germline ends. CDR3 DNA: TGCGCCAGCAGCCTATCCCAAAGTAACAATTCACCCCTCCACTTT. Its protein product is CASSLSQSNNSPLHF.

This clonotype was observed many times. The V call is TRBV7-6, the J call TRBJ2-7; the match to TRBD1 covers 9 bases. Trimming removed 0 bases from V and 2 bases from J; junction bases left unmatched: 5. Germline V CDR1 and CDR2: SGHVS, FNYEAQ. The CDR3 is 16 amino acids. This CDR3 reads CASSLAGTGYAYEQYF. DNA of the CDR3: TGTGCCAGCAGCTTAGCTGGGACAGGGTATGCCTACGAGCAGTACTTC.

This clonotype was seen once. The J gene is TRBJ1-5, the V gene TRBV15; D gene ambiguous. Looked up from germline, CDR1 is LNHNV and CDR2 is YYDKDF (reference sequence). Trimming cost V 0 bases and J 3 bases, with 12 bases left between them. The CDR3 runs to 16 residues. The CDR3 coding sequence is TGTGCCACCAGCAGAGATAATTGGCTGAACAATCAGCCCCAGCATTTT. Encoded protein: CATSRDNWLNNQPQHF. Together with reference TRBV15 and TRBJ1-5, the CDR3 gives the full variable domain: DAMVIQNPRYQVTQFGKPVTLSCSQTLNHNVMYWYQQKSSQAPKLLFHYYDKDFNNEADTPDNFQSRRPNTSFCFLDIRSPGLGDTAMYLCATSRDNWLNNQPQHFGDGTRLSIL.

The genes are TRBV4-2 and TRBJ2-3; D might be TRBD2 (5 bases). CDR3 size: 15 residues. The V and J ends lost 0 bases and 2 bases respectively, with 9 bases between them. In germline, CDR1 is LGHNA, CDR2 YNFKEQ. The CDR3 coding sequence is TGTGCCAGCAGCCAAGATGGAGGCGACACAGATACGCAGTATTTT. This sequence encodes CASSQDGGDTDTQYF.

In its sample, this clonotype was seen a few times. The gene calls are TRBV20-1 and TRBJ2-2, with D possibly being TRBD1 (5 bases). The ends were cut back, 3 bases at V and 6 bases at J, with 14 bases in the middle. The CDR3 has 14 amino acids. Germline loops: CDR1 DFQATT, CDR2 SNEGSKA (reference sequence). CDR3 residues: CSASLQGLAGELFF. CDR3 DNA: TGCAGTGCTAGTCTCCAGGGTCTCGCCGGGGAGCTGTTTTTT.